This passage covers 3 T cell receptor beta chains from one sample sequenced in a study of CD8 T cells in ankylosing spondylitis. Each CDR3 protein is one row after TCRdb ran MiXCR on the 5' RACE reads. The sample lists fewer than 400,000 distinct CDR3 sequences; about 20% were seen once. Study-level results: Several highly homologous variants made up a TCR beta motif, and this motif appeared characteristic of ankylosing spondylitis blood.

These TCRs' antigens remain unknown. The sample comprised blood, either unsorted or a sorted T cell fraction (not recorded which). All receptors derive from a male donor with ankylosing spondylitis.

The CDR3 coding sequence is TGTGCCAGCAGTCCGGTCCCCAGTACCAATGAGCAGTTCTTC. This encodes CASSPVPSTNEQFF. The rearrangement joins TRBV12-3 or TRBV12-4 to TRBJ2-1; D unclear. This CDR3 comprises 14 residues. The V gene lost 5 bases and the J gene lost 6 bases, with 14 bases spanning the gap.

V and J are TRBV3-1 and TRBJ1-2; 7 nucleotides agree with TRBD1. Germline V lookup: CDR1 LGHDT, CDR2 YNNKEL (reference sequence). V lost 3 bases, J lost 7 bases, and 8 bases stayed unmatched. The length of the CDR3 is 14 residues. CDR3 sequence: CASSQRSGGSGYTF. CDR3 nucleotide sequence: TGTGCCAGCAGCCAGAGGTCAGGGGGATCTGGCTACACCTTC.

This clonotype has a handful of counts. The genes are TRBV29-1 and TRBJ2-7, with TRBD1 matching 11 bases. The CDR3 length is 13 residues. CDR1 is SQVTM and CDR2 is ANQGSEA in the germline V gene. With 5 bases clipped from V and 5 bases from J, the junction kept 5 bases outside the gene matches. The DNA for the CDR3 is TGCAGCGTTACCCGGACAGGGGGCAACGAGCAGTACTTC. Its translation is CSVTRTGGNEQYF.